This T cell receptor (beta chain) is from a study of blood T cell repertoires in COVID-19 (dated by TCRdb to the early 2020s). About the full investigation: Collaborator samples came from the United States, Italy and Spain and covered acute and convalescent phases of COVID-19. The material from the prospective study consisted of cDNA or gDNA derived from T cells, B-cell-depleted T cells, or PBMCs. Subjects who had been exposed to COVID-19, were actively infected with it, or had recovered from it provided the deeply sampled blood TCRbeta repertoires that made up the dataset. The repertoires were made available in a free public database intended to serve as a resource for research on the immune response to SARS-CoV-2. Samples were obtained from the ongoing ImmuneRACE study (first 160 participants) and from 950 to 1,500 subjects provided by 6 global collaborators. A de-identified subject ID, COVID-19 status, age in years and sex were almost always included in the sample metadata. Where HLA class I and class II types were available, the types were taken from metadata supplied by the sample provider, not from assay-based typing. Study-wide conclusions, independent of this receptor: Clinical and demographic metadata were provided uncurated, with the amount varying by source and participant.

TCRbeta CDR3 regions were amplified from genomic DNA using the immunoSEQ Assay, a bias-controlled multiplex PCR. The paper's data handling went like this. Nucleated cell counts per sample were estimated from amplification of reference gene primers within the assay. To quantify the absolute abundance of each unique TCRbeta CDR3 rearrangement, sequence reads were collapsed and filtered. For each sample, productive Simpson clonality was calculated as the square root of Simpson's diversity index across productive rearrangements. Drawn from immuneACCESS, this table holds only the in-frame rearrangements with V and J called that TCRdb kept. Clones are partly lost; checked studies trace under half to an unresolved V gene and leave the rest unexplained. V, J and clone size were drawn from that table, and D and trimming were deduced from the DNA. The sample profile shows around 320,000 clones; around nine tenths of them were found once. The ten largest clones represent more than 9.5% of the sample.

About this clone itself: Its antigen remains undetermined. Per-base quality was not reported, and no clone a single base away is much larger than it.

V ends up 2 bases short and J 5 bases short, with an unmatched junction base count of 3. Via the germline V gene, CDR1 is SGHRS and CDR2 YFSETQ. From the cysteine up to the phenylalanine, the CDR3 has a length of 14 residues. Only the CDR3 region is kept as DNA, spanning 42 bases read in frame from base 1. One collaborating source in Seattle enrolled patients during active infection and followed them longitudinally through the course of disease. Whole blood was collected in K2EDTA tubes by collaborating institutions according to the institutions' own protocols. Collaborator samples were shipped for TCRbeta analysis as frozen whole blood, isolated PBMCs, or DNA extracted from either sample type.

The sample taken for sequencing was peripheral blood. The sequence derives from a woman in her 30s with COVID-19, enrolled during active disease. The chain couples TRBV5-1 to TRBJ1-2; 10 bases in the middle match TRBD1. The CDR3 reads CASSFLDRGYGYTF. The DNA is as follows: TGCGCCAGCAGCTTTTTGGACAGGGGGTATGGCTACACCTTC.